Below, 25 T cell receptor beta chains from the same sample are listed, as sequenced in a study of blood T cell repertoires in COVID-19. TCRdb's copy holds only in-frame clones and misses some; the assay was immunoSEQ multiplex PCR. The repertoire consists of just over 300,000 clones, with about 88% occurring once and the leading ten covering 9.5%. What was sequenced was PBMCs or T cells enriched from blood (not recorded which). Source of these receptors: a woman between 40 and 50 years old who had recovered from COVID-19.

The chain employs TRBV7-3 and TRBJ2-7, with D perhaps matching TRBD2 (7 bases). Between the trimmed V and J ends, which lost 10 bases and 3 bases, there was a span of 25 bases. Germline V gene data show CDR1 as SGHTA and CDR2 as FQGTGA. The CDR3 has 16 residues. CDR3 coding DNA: TGTGCCATCTTGACAGGAGGGGGGAGGGCTCTCTACGAGCAGTACTTC. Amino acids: CAILTGGGRALYEQYF.

The CDR3 nucleotides are TGTGCCAGTAGTTCGGGACAGCCGTACCAAGAGACCCAGTACTTC. Translated: CASSSGQPYQETQYF. The chain couples TRBV19 to TRBJ2-5, with 7 bases fitting TRBD1. Germline CDR1 reads LNHDA; CDR2 reads SQIVND (reference sequence). J was trimmed by 0 bases and V by 5 bases; bases with no gene match: 6. The CDR3 extends over 15 amino acids.

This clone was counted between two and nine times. The DNA of the CDR3 is TGTGCCAGCAGCCAAGCGGGACTAGCGGTGACAGATACGCAGTATTTT. The encoded protein is CASSQAGLAVTDTQYF. The rearrangement links TRBV13 to TRBJ2-3; 11 bases line up with TRBD2. Germline CDR1 and CDR2: PRHDT and FYEKMQ (reference sequence). This CDR3 comprises 16 residues. Losses at the gene ends were 5 bases for V and 3 bases for J; bases not matched to a gene: 7.

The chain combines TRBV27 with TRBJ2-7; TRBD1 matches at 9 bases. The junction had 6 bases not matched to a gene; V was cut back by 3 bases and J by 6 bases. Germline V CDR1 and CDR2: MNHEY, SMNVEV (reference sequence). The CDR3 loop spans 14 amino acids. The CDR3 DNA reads TGTGCCAGCAGTTTTGGGACAGGGCCCCTCGAGCAGTACTTC. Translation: CASSFGTGPLEQYF.

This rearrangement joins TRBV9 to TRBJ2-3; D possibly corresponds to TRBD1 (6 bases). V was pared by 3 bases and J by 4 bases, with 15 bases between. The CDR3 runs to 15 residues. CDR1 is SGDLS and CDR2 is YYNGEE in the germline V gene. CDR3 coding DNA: TGTGCCAGCAGCGGATACAGGGTGCGGGCAGATACGCAGTATTTT. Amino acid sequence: CASSGYRVRADTQYF. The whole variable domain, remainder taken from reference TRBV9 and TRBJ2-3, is DSGVTQTPKHLITATGQRVTLRCSPRSGDLSVYWYQQSLDQGLQFLIQYYNGEERAKGNILERFSAQQFPDLHSELNLSSLELGDSALYFCASSGYRVRADTQYFGPGTRLTVL.

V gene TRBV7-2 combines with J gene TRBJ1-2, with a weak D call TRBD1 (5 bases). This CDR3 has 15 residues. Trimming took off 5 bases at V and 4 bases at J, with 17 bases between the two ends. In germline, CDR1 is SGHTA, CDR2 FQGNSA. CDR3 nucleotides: TGTGCCAGCAGCCCTGCTCCTGACAGAATCTATGGCTACACCTTC. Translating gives CASSPAPDRIYGYTF.

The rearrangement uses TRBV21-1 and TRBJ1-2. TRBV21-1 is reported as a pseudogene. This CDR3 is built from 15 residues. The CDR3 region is CASSSNPVAIYGYTF. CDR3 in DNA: TGTGCCAGCAGCTCAAATCCTGTTGCGATCTATGGCTACACCTTC.

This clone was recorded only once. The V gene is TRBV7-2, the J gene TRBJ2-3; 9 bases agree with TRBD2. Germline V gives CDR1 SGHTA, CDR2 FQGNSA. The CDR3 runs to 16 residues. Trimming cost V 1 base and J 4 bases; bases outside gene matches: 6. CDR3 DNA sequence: TGTGCCAGCAGCTTAGTAGCGGGGGCCCCGCCAGATACGCAGTATTTT. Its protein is CASSLVAGAPPDTQYF.

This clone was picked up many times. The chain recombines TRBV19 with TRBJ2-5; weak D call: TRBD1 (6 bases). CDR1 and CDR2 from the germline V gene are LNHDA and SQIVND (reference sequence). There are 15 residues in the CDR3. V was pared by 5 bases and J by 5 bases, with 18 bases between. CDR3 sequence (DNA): TGTGCCAGTAGTCCCCGGGACACCGCCTGGGAGACCCAGTACTTC. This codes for CASSPRDTAWETQYF.

Here the CDR3 reads CASSQYSNQPQHF. The CDR3 DNA sequence: TGTGCCAGCAGCCAATATAGCAATCAGCCCCAGCATTTT. V is TRBV14 and J is TRBJ1-5; no firm D call. The germline CDR1 and CDR2 sequences are SGHDN and FVKESK. Between the trimmed V and J ends, which lost 2 bases and 0 bases, there was a span of 2 bases. The CDR3 is 13 residues long.

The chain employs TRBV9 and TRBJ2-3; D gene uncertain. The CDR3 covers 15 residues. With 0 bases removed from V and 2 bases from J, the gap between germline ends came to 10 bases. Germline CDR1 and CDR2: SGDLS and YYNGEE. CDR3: CASSVGAVYTDTQYF. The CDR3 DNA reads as TGTGCCAGCAGCGTAGGTGCGGTCTACACAGATACGCAGTATTTT.

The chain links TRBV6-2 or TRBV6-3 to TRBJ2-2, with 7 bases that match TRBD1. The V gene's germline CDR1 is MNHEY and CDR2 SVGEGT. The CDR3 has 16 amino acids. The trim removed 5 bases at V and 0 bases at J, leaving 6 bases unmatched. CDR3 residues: CASSDPGTANTGELFF. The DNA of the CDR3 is TGTGCCAGCAGTGACCCCGGGACAGCGAACACCGGGGAGCTGTTTTTT.

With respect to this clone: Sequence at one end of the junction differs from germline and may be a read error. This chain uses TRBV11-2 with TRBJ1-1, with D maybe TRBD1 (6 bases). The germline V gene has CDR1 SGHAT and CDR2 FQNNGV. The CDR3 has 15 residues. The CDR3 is CASRLGVLTGTEAFF. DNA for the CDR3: TGTGCCAGCAGGTTAGGAGTACTCACAGGGACTGAAGCTTTCTTT.

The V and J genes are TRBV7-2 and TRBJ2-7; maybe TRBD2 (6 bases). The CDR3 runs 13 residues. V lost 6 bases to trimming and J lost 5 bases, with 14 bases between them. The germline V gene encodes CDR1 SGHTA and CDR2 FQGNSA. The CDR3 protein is CASRQGWGDEQYF. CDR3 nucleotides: TGTGCCAGCAGGCAAGGGTGGGGGGACGAGCAGTACTTC. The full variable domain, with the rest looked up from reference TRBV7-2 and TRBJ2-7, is GAGVSQSPSNKVTEKGKDVELRCDPISGHTALYWYRQSLGQGLEFLIYFQGNSAPDKSGLPSDRFSAERTGGSVSTLTIQRTQQEDSAVYLCASRQGWGDEQYFGPGTRLTVT.

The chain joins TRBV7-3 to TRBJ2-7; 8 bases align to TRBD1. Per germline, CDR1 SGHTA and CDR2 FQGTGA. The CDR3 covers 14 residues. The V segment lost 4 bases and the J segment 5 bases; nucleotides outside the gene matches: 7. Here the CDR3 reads CASSSGQGLDEQYF. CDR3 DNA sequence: TGTGCCAGCAGCTCCGGACAGGGTCTCGACGAGCAGTACTTC.

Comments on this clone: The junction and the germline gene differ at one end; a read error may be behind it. The DNA for the CDR3 is TGTGCTAGCAGCTTGATTCTAGCGGGCGAGCAGTTCTTC. It yields the protein CASSLILAGEQFF. The chain couples TRBV7-7 to TRBJ2-1; 8 bases are shared with TRBD2. The CDR3 consists of 13 residues. Looked up from germline, CDR1 is SSHAT and CDR2 is FNYEAQ (reference sequence).

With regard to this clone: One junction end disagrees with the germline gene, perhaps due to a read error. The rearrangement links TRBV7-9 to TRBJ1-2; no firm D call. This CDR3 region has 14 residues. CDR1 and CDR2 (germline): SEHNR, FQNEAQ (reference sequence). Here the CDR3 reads CASSLVETKYGYTF. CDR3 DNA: TGTGCCAGCAGCTTAGTTGAGACTAAGTATGGCTACACCTTC.

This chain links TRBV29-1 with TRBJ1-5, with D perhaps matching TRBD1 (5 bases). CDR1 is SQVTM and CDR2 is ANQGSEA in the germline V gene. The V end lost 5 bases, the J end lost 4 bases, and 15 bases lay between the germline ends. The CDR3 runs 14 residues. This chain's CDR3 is CSVLTGVANQPQHF. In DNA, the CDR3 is TGCAGCGTTCTGACGGGGGTCGCGAATCAGCCCCAGCATTTT.

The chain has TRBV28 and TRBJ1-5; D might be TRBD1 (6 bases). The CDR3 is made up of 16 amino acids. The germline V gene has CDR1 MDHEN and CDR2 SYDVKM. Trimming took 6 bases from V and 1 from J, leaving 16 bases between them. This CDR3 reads CASRRTGYDSNQPQHF. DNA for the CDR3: TGTGCCAGCAGGAGAACAGGGTATGACAGCAATCAGCCCCAGCATTTT.

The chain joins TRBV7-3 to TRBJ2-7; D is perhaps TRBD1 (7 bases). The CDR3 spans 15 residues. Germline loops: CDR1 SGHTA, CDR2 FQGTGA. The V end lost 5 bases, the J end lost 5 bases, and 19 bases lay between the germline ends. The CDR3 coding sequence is TGTGCCAGCAGCGCGGGACAGCCAGGATTCCACGAGCAGTACTTC. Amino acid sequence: CASSAGQPGFHEQYF.

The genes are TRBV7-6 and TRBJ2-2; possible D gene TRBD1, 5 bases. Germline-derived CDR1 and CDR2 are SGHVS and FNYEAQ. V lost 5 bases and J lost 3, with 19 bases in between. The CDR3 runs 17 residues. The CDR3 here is CASSQQALRPHTGELFF. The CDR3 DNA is TGTGCCAGCAGCCAACAGGCTCTCCGCCCCCACACCGGGGAGCTGTTTTTT.

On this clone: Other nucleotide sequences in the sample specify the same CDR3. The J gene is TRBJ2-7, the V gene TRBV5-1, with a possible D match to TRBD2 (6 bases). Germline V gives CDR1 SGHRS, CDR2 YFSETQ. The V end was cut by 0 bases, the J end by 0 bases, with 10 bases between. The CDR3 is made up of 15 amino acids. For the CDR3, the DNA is TGCGCCAGCAGCTTGGTTGCGGGGAGCTCCTACGAGCAGTACTTC. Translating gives CASSLVAGSSYEQYF. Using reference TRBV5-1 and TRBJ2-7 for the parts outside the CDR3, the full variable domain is KAGVTQTPRYLIKTRGQQVTLSCSPISGHRSVSWYQQTPGQGLQFLFEYFSETQRNKGNFPGRFSGRQFSNSRSEMNVSTLELGDSALYLCASSLVAGSSYEQYFGPGTRLTVT.

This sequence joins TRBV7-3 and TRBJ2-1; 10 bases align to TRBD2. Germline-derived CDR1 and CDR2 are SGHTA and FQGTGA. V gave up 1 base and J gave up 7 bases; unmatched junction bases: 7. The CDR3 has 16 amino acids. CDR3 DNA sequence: TGTGCCAGCAGCTTAAGTCCAGCGGGGGGGCTGAATGAGCAGTTCTTC. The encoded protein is CASSLSPAGGLNEQFF. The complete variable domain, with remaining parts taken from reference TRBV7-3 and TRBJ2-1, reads GAGVSQTPSNKVTEKGKYVELRCDPISGHTALYWYRQSLGQGPEFLIYFQGTGAADDSGLPNDRFFAVRPEGSVSTLKIQRTERGDSAVYLCASSLSPAGGLNEQFFGPGTRLTVL.

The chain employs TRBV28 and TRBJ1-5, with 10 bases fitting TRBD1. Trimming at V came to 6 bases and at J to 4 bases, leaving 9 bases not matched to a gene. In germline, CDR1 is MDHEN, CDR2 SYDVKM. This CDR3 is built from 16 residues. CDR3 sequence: CASSRDRGTENQPQHF. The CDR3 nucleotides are TGTGCCAGCAGCCGGGACAGGGGAACGGAGAATCAGCCCCAGCATTTT.

CDR3 in DNA: TGTGCCAGCAGTTACTCGCCCAGCGGCAACTCCTACGAGCAGTACTTC. This codes for CASSYSPSGNSYEQYF. The genes are TRBV6-2 or TRBV6-3 and TRBJ2-7, with D maybe TRBD2 (5 bases). V was trimmed by 0 bases and J by 0 bases, leaving 12 bases between them. The CDR3 is 16 residues long. From germline, CDR1 is MNHEY and CDR2 SVGEGT.